These 18 T cell receptor beta chains were all obtained from the same sample, sequenced in a study of blood T cell repertoires in COVID-19. The protocol was immunoSEQ multiplex PCR, while the TCRdb copy is restricted to in-frame clones and leaves out a portion. In the table there are 250,000 to 350,000 clones, 92% of which are singletons. The sequenced sample was PBMCs or T cells enriched from blood (not recorded which). Receptors were obtained from a woman younger than 45 who had recovered from COVID-19.

This chain joins TRBV5-1 and TRBJ1-4; possibly TRBD1 for D (6 bases). This CDR3 comprises 15 residues. The V gene's germline CDR1 is SGHRS and CDR2 YFSETQ. Trimming took off 4 bases at V and 7 bases at J, with 17 bases between the two ends. In nucleotides, the CDR3 is TGCGCCAGCAGCATATCCGGGACACTGGTTGAAAAACTGTTTTTT. Its protein is CASSISGTLVEKLFF.

The V call is TRBV28, the J call TRBJ1-5; 9 bases line up with TRBD1. Germline lookup yields CDR1 MDHEN and CDR2 SYDVKM. The trim removed 4 bases at V and 7 bases at J, leaving 11 bases unmatched. This CDR3 has 16 residues. The DNA for the CDR3 is TGTGCCAGCAGTTGGGGGACAGGGTATTTTTTACAGCCCCAGCATTTT. It encodes CASSWGTGYFLQPQHF.

This chain's CDR3 is CASSPGAGDNSPLHF. Here the CDR3 DNA reads TGTGCCAGCAGTCCTGGTGCAGGGGATAATTCACCCCTCCACTTT. This chain connects TRBV27 to TRBJ1-6; tentatively, D is TRBD1 (6 bases). CDR3 length: 15 residues. Germline-derived CDR1 and CDR2 are MNHEY and SMNVEV (reference sequence). Trimming cost V 5 bases and J 5 bases, with 13 bases left between them.

The chain uses TRBV4-2 and TRBJ2-7, with a weak D call TRBD2 (5 bases). Trimming pared 3 bases from V and 2 bases from J, leaving 14 bases between. The germline V gene has CDR1 LGHNA and CDR2 YNFKEQ. The CDR3 extends over 15 amino acids. The CDR3 is CASSQEDGRPYEQYF. CDR3 nucleotides: TGTGCCAGCAGCCAGGAGGACGGACGCCCCTACGAGCAGTACTTC.

The chain has TRBV2 and TRBJ2-1; 9 bases fit TRBD1. This CDR3 is built from 13 residues. Germline lookup yields CDR1 SNHLY and CDR2 FYNNEI. V lost 7 bases to trimming and J lost 6 bases; unmatched junction nucleotides: 4. The CDR3 protein is CASTQTGGNEQFF. The CDR3 nucleotides are TGTGCCAGCACCCAGACAGGGGGCAATGAGCAGTTCTTC.

This chain uses TRBV13 with TRBJ2-1; D uncertain. The CDR3 consists of 14 residues. From germline, CDR1 is PRHDT and CDR2 FYEKMQ (reference sequence). The V end was cut by 0 bases, the J end by 9 bases, with 12 bases between. The CDR3 region has the DNA TGTGCCAGCAGCTTAGGAATAGTGAGTGGTGAGCAGTTCTTC. Encoded protein: CASSLGIVSGEQFF.

This chain uses TRBV7-2 with TRBJ2-2; 12 nucleotides line up with TRBD1. V was pared by 3 bases and J by 7 bases, with 15 bases of the junction left unmatched. The CDR3 has 19 amino acids. The germline V gene encodes CDR1 SGHTA and CDR2 FQGNSA. The CDR3 is CASSLSGTGGGKIFGELFF. The CDR3 DNA reads TGTGCCAGCAGCTTGTCCGGGACAGGGGGCGGAAAAATATTCGGGGAGCTGTTTTTT.

The rearrangement uses TRBV13 and TRBJ1-2, with 10 nucleotides matching TRBD1. V lost 0 bases, J lost 8 bases, and 9 bases stayed unmatched. Germline values: CDR1 PRHDT, CDR2 FYEKMQ (reference sequence). The CDR3 covers 16 residues. The CDR3 DNA reads TGTGCCAGCAGCTTAGGCCCGGGACAGGGGACTCTCGGCTACACCTTC. Its protein is CASSLGPGQGTLGYTF.

V and J are TRBV9 and TRBJ2-7; a possible D gene is TRBD2 (5 bases). V was clipped by 0 bases and J by 6 bases, with 16 bases between them. The CDR3 covers 15 residues. Germline V gene sequence: CDR1 SGDLS, CDR2 YYNGEE. The CDR3 nucleotides are TGTGCCAGCAGCGTAGCAGAGGGCCCCATCAGCGAGCAGTACTTC. Translation: CASSVAEGPISEQYF.

This rearrangement joins TRBV29-1 to TRBJ1-1; no firm D call. The CDR3 sequence is 14 residues long. The germline V and J ends were trimmed by 4 bases and 5 bases, with 17 bases remaining between them. Per germline, CDR1 SQVTM and CDR2 ANQGSEA. The CDR3 sequence: CSVALYSGGTEAFF. CDR3 in DNA: TGCAGCGTTGCCCTATACAGTGGAGGGACTGAAGCTTTCTTT. Supplemented by reference TRBV29-1 and TRBJ1-1, the full variable domain reads SAVISQKPSRDICQRGTSLTIQCQVDSQVTMMFWYRQQPGQSLTLIATANQGSEATYESGFVIDKFPISRPNLTFSTLTVSNMSPEDSSIYLCSVALYSGGTEAFFGQGTRLTVV.

The rearrangement links TRBV27 to TRBJ1-6; D not certain. The CDR3 totals 15 residues. With 4 bases removed from V and 4 bases from J, the gap between germline ends came to 11 bases. The germline V gene has CDR1 MNHEY and CDR2 SMNVEV (reference sequence). The CDR3 DNA is TGTGCCAGCAGTTCACGGCAGGCTTATAATTCACCCCTCCACTTT. Translated: CASSSRQAYNSPLHF.

The gene calls are TRBV10-3 and TRBJ2-2; 11 bases fit TRBD2. The CDR3 is made up of 18 amino acids. Trimming took 3 bases from V and 2 from J; bases not matched to a gene: 8. In germline, CDR1 is ENHRY, CDR2 SYGVKD. For the CDR3, the DNA is TGTGCCATCAGTGACCCTCTAGCGGGGGGTCCCAACACCGGGGAGCTGTTTTTT. Its translation is CAISDPLAGGPNTGELFF.

The rearrangement joins TRBV11-2 to TRBJ1-2, with D possibly being TRBD1 (6 bases). V dropped 4 bases and J dropped 4 bases, with 19 bases sitting between them. The CDR3 has 16 residues. The germline V gene has CDR1 SGHAT and CDR2 FQNNGV. The CDR3 sequence: CASSYFRDTNSYGYTF. CDR3 coding DNA: TGTGCCAGCAGCTACTTCCGGGACACGAATTCCTATGGCTACACCTTC.

The chain carries TRBV4-2 and TRBJ1-5; D remains unclear. Germline loops: CDR1 LGHNA, CDR2 YNFKEQ. The CDR3 extends over 16 amino acids. The germline V and J ends were trimmed by 0 bases and 3 bases, with 12 bases remaining between them. In DNA form, the CDR3 reads TGTGCCAGCAGCCAAGAGTCTTCAGTGAACAATCAGCCCCAGCATTTT. Translation gives CASSQESSVNNQPQHF.

V gene TRBV7-3 combines with J gene TRBJ2-3; D is unresolved. This CDR3 comprises 14 residues. Trimming took off 2 bases at V and 0 bases at J, with 6 bases between the two ends. In germline, CDR1 is SGHTA, CDR2 FQGTGA. This CDR3 is CASSLGRSTDTQYF. CDR3 DNA: TGTGCCAGCAGCTTAGGCCGTAGCACAGATACGCAGTATTTT.

This clone has only one observation. This rearrangement joins TRBV4-3 to TRBJ2-7; 9 bases line up with TRBD2. Germline V gives CDR1 LGHNA, CDR2 YSLEER. Trimming at V came to 4 bases and at J to 4 bases, leaving 8 bases not matched to a gene. CDR3 size: 15 residues. CDR3 sequence (DNA): TGCGCCAGCAGCCGAGCGCTAGCGGGAATTTACGAGCAGTACTTC. Encoded protein: CASSRALAGIYEQYF.

This clone has a single count. Other DNA sequences in the same sample also yield this CDR3. The rearrangement links TRBV7-3 to TRBJ2-7, with TRBD2 as a possible D gene (7 bases). The V end lost 2 bases, the J end lost 4 bases, and 12 bases lay between the germline ends. CDR3 length equals 14 residues. Germline V gene sequence: CDR1 SGHTA, CDR2 FQGTGA. CDR3 in amino acids: CASSLSGGPYEQYF. CDR3 nucleotides: TGTGCCAGCAGCTTATCGGGGGGCCCTTACGAGCAGTACTTC.

This clone was seen a single time. The chain couples TRBV5-1 to TRBJ1-4, with D possibly matching TRBD1 (5 bases). The CDR3 extends over 15 amino acids. Germline V gene sequence: CDR1 SGHRS, CDR2 YFSETQ. Trimming pared 4 bases from V and 6 bases from J, leaving 16 bases between. CDR3 in amino acids: CASSGSGIRDEKLFF. The CDR3 DNA reads TGCGCCAGCAGCGGGTCAGGGATCCGAGATGAAAAACTGTTTTTT.